This T cell receptor beta chain was documented in a study of T cell responses to AZD1222 COVID-19 vaccine. Study-level points and caveats: Along spike, vaccine-associated CD4 TCRs were found throughout, with dominance at 160-218 and 743-854. As reported, nearly half of all spike-specific TCRs target variant regions that are unmutated. Spike-specific TCR breadth and depth grew following two AZD1222 doses.

Generated by immunoSEQ multiplex PCR, the TCRdb table keeps only in-frame clones and is missing some. The table shows about 130,000 clones, with 89% occurring only once. Comments on this clone: Its antigen is undetermined.

The CDR3 contains 14 residues. Germline CDR1 and CDR2: KGHDR and SFDVKD. The ends were cut back, 4 bases at V and 4 bases at J, with 10 bases in the middle. This chain links TRBV24-1 with TRBJ1-5, with a possible D match to TRBD1 (6 bases). The receptor was isolated from an adult in good health. The sample consisted of peripheral blood, taken on day 0 of AZD1222 vaccination. The CDR3 loop reads CATSDRGPNQPQHF. CDR3 DNA: TGTGCCACCAGTGACAGGGGACCAAATCAGCCCCAGCATTTT.